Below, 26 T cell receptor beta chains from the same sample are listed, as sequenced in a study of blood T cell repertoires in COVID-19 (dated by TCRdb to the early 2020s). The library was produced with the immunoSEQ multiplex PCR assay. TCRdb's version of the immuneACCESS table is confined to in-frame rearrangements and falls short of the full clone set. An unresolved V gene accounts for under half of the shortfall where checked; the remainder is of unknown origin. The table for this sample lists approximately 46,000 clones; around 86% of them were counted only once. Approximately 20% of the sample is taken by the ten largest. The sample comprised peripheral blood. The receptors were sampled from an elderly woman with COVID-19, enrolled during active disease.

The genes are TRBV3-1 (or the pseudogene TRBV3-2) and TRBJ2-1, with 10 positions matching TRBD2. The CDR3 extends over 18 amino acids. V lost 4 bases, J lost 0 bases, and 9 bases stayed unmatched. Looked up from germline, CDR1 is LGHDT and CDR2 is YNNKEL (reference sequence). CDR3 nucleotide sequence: TGTGCCAGCAGCCTGAGGACTAGCGGATCCAACTCCTACAATGAGCAGTTCTTC. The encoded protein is CASSLRTSGSNSYNEQFF.

In nucleotides, the CDR3 is TGTGCCACCAGTGGCAGACTAGGACGGGATACGCAGTATTTT. It codes for CATSGRLGRDTQYF. The chain combines TRBV24-1 with TRBJ2-3, with a tentative D call TRBD2 (6 bases). This CDR3 has 14 amino acids. Germline CDR1 KGHDR, CDR2 SFDVKD. The V end lost 5 bases, the J end lost 6 bases, and 14 bases lay between the germline ends.

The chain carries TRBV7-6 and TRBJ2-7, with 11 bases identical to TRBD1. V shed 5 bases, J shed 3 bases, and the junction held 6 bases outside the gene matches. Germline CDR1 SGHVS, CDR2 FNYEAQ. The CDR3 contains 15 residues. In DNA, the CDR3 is TGTGCCAGCAGCGAAGGGGGACAGGGGGTCTACGAGCAGTACTTC. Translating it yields CASSEGGQGVYEQYF. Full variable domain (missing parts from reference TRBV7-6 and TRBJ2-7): GAGVSQSPRYKVTKRGQDVALRCDPISGHVSLYWYRQALGQGPEFLTYFNYEAQQDKSGLPNDRFSAERPEGSISTLTIQRTEQRDSAMYRCASSEGGQGVYEQYFGPGTRLTVT.

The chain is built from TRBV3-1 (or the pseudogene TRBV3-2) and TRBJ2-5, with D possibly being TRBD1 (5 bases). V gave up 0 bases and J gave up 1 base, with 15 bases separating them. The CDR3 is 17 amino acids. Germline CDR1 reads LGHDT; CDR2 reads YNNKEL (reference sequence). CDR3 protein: CASSQDLSGIVQETQYF. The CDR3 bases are TGTGCCAGCAGCCAAGATCTATCAGGGATCGTCCAAGAGACCCAGTACTTC.

The CDR3, as DNA: TGTGCCAGCAGTTACGGACGCAGGGCCCAAGAGACCCAGTACTTC. This sequence encodes CASSYGRRAQETQYF. The chain joins TRBV6-5 to TRBJ2-5; D is possibly TRBD1 (5 bases). This CDR3 has 15 amino acids. Deletions cut 2 bases from V and 1 base from J, with 11 bases between. Looked up from germline, CDR1 is MNHEY and CDR2 is SVGAGI.

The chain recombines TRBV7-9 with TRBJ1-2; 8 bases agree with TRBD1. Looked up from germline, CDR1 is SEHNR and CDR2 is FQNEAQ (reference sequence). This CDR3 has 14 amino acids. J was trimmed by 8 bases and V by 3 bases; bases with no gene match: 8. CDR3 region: CASSFSDRVGGYTF. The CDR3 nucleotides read TGTGCCAGCAGCTTTTCGGACAGGGTCGGGGGCTACACCTTC.

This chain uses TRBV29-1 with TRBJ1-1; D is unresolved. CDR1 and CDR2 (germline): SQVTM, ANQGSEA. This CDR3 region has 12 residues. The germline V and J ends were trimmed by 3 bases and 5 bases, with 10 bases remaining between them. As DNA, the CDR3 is TGCAGCGTTGAGTCCCCAGGAACTGAAGCTTTCTTT. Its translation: CSVESPGTEAFF. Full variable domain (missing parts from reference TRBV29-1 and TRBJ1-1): SAVISQKPSRDICQRGTSLTIQCQVDSQVTMMFWYRQQPGQSLTLIATANQGSEATYESGFVIDKFPISRPNLTFSTLTVSNMSPEDSSIYLCSVESPGTEAFFGQGTRLTVV.

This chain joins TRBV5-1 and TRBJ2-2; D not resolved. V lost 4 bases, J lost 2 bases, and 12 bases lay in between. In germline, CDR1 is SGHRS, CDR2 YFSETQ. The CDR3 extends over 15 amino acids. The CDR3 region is CASSPDWPNTGELFF. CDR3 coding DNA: TGCGCCAGCAGCCCTGATTGGCCAAACACCGGGGAGCTGTTTTTT.

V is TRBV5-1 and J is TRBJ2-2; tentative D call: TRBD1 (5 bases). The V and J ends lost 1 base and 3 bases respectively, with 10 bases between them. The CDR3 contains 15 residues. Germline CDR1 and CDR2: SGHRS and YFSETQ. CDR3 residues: CASSLWQGYTGELFF. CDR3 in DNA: TGCGCCAGCAGCTTGTGGCAGGGATACACCGGGGAGCTGTTTTTT. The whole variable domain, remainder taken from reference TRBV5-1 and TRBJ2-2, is KAGVTQTPRYLIKTRGQQVTLSCSPISGHRSVSWYQQTPGQGLQFLFEYFSETQRNKGNFPGRFSGRQFSNSRSEMNVSTLELGDSALYLCASSLWQGYTGELFFGEGSRLTVL.

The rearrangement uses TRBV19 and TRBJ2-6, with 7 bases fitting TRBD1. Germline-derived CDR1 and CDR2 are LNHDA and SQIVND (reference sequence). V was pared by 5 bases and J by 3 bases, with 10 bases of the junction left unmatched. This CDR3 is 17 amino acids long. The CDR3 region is CASSLQTGKGGANVLTF. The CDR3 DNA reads TGTGCCAGTAGTCTCCAGACAGGGAAAGGTGGGGCCAACGTCCTGACTTTC.

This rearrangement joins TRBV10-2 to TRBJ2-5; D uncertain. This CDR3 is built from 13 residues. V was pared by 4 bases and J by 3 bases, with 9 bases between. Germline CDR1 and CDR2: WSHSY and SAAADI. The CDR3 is CASSALEKETQYF. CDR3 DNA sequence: TGCGCCAGCAGTGCCCTAGAAAAAGAGACCCAGTACTTC.

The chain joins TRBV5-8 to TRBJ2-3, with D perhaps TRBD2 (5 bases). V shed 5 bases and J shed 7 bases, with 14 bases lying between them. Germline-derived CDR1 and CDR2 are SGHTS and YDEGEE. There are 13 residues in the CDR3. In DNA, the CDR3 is TGTGCCAGCAGGTTACGCCCGGGGAATACGCAGTATTTT. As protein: CASRLRPGNTQYF.

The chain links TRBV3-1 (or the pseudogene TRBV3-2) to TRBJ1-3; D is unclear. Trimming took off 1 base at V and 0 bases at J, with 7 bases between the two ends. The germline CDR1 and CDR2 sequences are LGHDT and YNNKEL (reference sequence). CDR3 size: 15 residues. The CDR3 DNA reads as TGTGCCAGCAGCCAAGGGCAGTACTCTGGAAACACCATATATTTT. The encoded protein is CASSQGQYSGNTIYF.

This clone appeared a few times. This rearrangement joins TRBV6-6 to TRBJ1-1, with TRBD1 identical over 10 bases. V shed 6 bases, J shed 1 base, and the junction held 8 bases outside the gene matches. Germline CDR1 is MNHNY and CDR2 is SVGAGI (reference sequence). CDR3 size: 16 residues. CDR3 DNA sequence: TGTGCCAGCAGCGCCGGGACAGGGGTTTCGAACACTGAAGCTTTCTTT. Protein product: CASSAGTGVSNTEAFF.

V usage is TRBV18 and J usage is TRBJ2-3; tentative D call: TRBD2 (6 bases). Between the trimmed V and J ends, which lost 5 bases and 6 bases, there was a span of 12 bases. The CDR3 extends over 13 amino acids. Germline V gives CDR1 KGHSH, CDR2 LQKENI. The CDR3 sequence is CASSGTAGDTQYF. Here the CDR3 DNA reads TGTGCCAGCTCAGGGACGGCGGGGGATACGCAGTATTTT.

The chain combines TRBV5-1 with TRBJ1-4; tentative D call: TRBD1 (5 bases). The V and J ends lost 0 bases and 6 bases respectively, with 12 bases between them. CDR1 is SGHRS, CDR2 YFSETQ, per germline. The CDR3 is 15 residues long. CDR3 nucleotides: TGCGCCAGCAGCTTGGAAGGGCAGGGTTATGAAAAACTGTTTTTT. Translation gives CASSLEGQGYEKLFF.

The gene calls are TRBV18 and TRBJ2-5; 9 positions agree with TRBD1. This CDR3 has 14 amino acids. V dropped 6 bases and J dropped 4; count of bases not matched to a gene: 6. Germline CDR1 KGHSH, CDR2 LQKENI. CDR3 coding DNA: TGTGCCAGCTCCATTAACAGGGGGCGAGAGACCCAGTACTTC. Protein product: CASSINRGRETQYF.

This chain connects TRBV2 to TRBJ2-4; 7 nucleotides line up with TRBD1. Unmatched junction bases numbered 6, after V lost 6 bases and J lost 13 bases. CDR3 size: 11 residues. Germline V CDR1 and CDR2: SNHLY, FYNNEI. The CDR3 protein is CASSRAGGQYF. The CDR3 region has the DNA TGTGCCAGCAGCCGAGCAGGGGGACAGTACTTC.

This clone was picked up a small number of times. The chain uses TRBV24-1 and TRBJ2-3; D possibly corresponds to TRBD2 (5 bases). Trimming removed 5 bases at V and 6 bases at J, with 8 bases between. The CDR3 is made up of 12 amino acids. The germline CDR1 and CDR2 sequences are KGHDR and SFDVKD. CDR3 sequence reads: CATSGRMDTQYF. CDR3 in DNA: TGTGCCACCAGTGGGAGGATGGATACGCAGTATTTT.

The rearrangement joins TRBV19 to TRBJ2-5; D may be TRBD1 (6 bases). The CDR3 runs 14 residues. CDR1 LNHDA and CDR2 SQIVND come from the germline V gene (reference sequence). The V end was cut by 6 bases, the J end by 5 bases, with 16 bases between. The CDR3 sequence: CASRNLAGAETQYF. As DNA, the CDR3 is TGTGCCAGTAGAAACTTGGCAGGGGCCGAGACCCAGTACTTC.

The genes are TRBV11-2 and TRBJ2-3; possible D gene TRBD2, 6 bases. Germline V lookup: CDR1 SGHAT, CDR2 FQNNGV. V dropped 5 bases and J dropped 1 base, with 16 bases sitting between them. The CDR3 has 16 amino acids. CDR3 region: CASSPRAGPRTDTQYF. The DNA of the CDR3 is TGTGCCAGCAGCCCCCGAGCGGGCCCACGCACAGATACGCAGTATTTT.

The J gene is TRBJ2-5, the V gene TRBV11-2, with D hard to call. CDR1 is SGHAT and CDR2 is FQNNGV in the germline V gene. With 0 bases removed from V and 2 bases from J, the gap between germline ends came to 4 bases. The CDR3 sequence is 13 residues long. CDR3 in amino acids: CASSLERQETQYF. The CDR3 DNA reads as TGTGCCAGCAGCTTAGAGAGACAAGAGACCCAGTACTTC.

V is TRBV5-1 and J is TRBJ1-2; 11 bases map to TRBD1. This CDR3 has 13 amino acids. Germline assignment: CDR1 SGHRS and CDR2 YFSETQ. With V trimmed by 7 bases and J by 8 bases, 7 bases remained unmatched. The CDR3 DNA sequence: TGCGCCAGCCACGCGGGACAGGGGGGCGGCTACACCTTC. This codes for CASHAGQGGGYTF.

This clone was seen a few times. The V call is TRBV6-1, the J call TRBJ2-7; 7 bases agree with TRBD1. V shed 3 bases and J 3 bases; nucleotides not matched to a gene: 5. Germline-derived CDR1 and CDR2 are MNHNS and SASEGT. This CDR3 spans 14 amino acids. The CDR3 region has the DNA TGTGCCAGCAGTGATTCTGGGACAGTCTACGAGCAGTACTTC. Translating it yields CASSDSGTVYEQYF.

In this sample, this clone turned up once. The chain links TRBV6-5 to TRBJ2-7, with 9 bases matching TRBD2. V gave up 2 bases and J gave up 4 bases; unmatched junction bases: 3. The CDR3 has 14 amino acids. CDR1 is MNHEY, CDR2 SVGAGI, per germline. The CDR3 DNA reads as TGTGCCAGCAGTTACCGGCGGGAGGGGTACGAGCAGTACTTC. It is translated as CASSYRREGYEQYF.

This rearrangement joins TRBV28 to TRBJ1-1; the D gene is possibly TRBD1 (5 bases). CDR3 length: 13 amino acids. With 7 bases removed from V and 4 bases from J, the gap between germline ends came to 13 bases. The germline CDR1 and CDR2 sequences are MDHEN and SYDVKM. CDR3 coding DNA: TGTGCCAGCATCCGCAGGGTCGGCACTGAAGCTTTCTTT. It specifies CASIRRVGTEAFF.